These 26 T cell receptor beta chains came from one sample sequenced in a study of blood T cell repertoires in COVID-19. Clones were read by immunoSEQ multiplex PCR, and TCRdb kept only the in-frame ones, dropping some. This sample has about 240,000 clones, with around four fifths found just once. Material: PBMCs or T cells enriched from blood (not recorded which). The receptor source for this set is a woman aged 40 to 55 who had been exposed to COVID-19.

The rearrangement joins TRBV11-2 to TRBJ1-6, with D hard to call. V was pared by 1 base and J by 13 bases, with 17 bases between. Germline V lookup: CDR1 SGHAT, CDR2 FQNNGV. The CDR3 spans 15 residues. The CDR3 DNA sequence: TGTGCCAGCAGCTTAGCCCCTACCCTCGACACTCCCCTCCACTTT. This gives the protein CASSLAPTLDTPLHF.

V gene TRBV2 combines with J gene TRBJ2-3, with 12 positions matching TRBD2. Germline CDR1 and CDR2: SNHLY and FYNNEI. Germline trimming cut 4 bases from V and 6 bases from J; bases unmatched to any gene: 8. This CDR3 has 16 residues. CDR3 amino acids: CASSASGGALYDTQYF. The CDR3 DNA reads TGTGCCAGCAGTGCTAGCGGGGGGGCCCTTTATGATACGCAGTATTTT.

For this clone: A read error may explain this, as a much larger clone is one base away. CDR3 amino acids: CASRPGIGATGELFF. CDR3 sequence (DNA): TGTGCCAGCAGGCCTGGGATAGGGGCCACCGGGGAGCTGTTTTTT. The chain joins TRBV5-5 to TRBJ2-2; perhaps TRBD1 as D (5 bases). V dropped 5 bases and J dropped 4 bases, with 15 bases sitting between them. This CDR3 region has 15 residues. Germline V gene sequence: CDR1 SGHKS, CDR2 YYEKEE (reference sequence).

The chain couples TRBV6-6 to TRBJ1-2; tentative D call: TRBD1 (6 bases). The CDR3 has 16 amino acids. V gave up 2 bases and J gave up 4 bases, with 17 bases separating them. Germline CDR1 MNHNY, CDR2 SVGAGI (reference sequence). This chain's CDR3 is CASSYPIRGAGYGYTF. The CDR3 DNA sequence: TGTGCCAGCAGTTACCCAATCAGGGGCGCTGGCTATGGCTACACCTTC.

This clone occurred a few times. The rearrangement uses TRBV15 and TRBJ1-2, with D maybe TRBD1 (5 bases). This CDR3 comprises 17 residues. Trimming took 0 bases from V and 3 from J, leaving 17 bases between them. Germline CDR1 reads LNHNV; CDR2 reads YYDKDF (reference sequence). The CDR3 protein is CATSRDRVSRTDYGYTF. The DNA of the CDR3 is TGTGCCACCAGCAGAGACAGGGTGTCAAGGACGGACTATGGCTACACCTTC.

V usage is TRBV18 and J usage is TRBJ1-5; D remains ambiguous. The CDR3 contains 15 residues. The germline V gene has CDR1 KGHSH and CDR2 LQKENI. The V gene lost 6 bases and the J gene lost 1 base, with 13 bases spanning the gap. The CDR3, as DNA: TGTGCCAGCTCCCCCTCGGAGGCGAGCAATCAGCCCCAGCATTTT. The encoded protein is CASSPSEASNQPQHF.

The CDR3 nucleotides read TGTGCCAGCAGTTTAAAGGGGGTGAACACTGAAGCTTTCTTT. Translating it yields CASSLKGVNTEAFF. The chain carries TRBV27 and TRBJ1-1; the D gene is possibly TRBD1 (6 bases). This CDR3 spans 14 amino acids. Trimming left V 2 bases short and J 0 bases short, with 7 bases between. Germline CDR1 and CDR2: MNHEY and SMNVEV (reference sequence).

The rearrangement joins TRBV5-6 to TRBJ1-4; 12 nucleotides match TRBD1. The V and J ends lost 4 bases and 3 bases, in that order; junction bases with no gene match: 13. CDR1 and CDR2 from the germline V gene are SGHDT and YYEEEE. This CDR3 is built from 19 residues. In nucleotides, the CDR3 is TGTGCCAGCAGCGCTACCGTCCGGGACAGGGGGCAGGCTAATGAAAAACTGTTTTTT. Translation: CASSATVRDRGQANEKLFF.

The rearrangement uses TRBV28 and TRBJ1-1; D gene ambiguous. CDR1 and CDR2 (germline): MDHEN, SYDVKM. Trimming took off 7 bases at V and 3 bases at J, with 15 bases between the two ends. This CDR3 comprises 14 residues. The CDR3 loop reads CASTLQKGYTEAFF. The CDR3 DNA follows: TGTGCCAGCACCCTACAGAAAGGATACACTGAAGCTTTCTTT.

In its sample, this clone was seen a few times. The chain couples TRBV29-1 to TRBJ1-2; 8 bases align to TRBD1. The germline CDR1 and CDR2 sequences are SQVTM and ANQGSEA. J was trimmed by 2 bases and V by 4 bases; bases with no gene match: 6. CDR3 length: 14 residues. The DNA for the CDR3 is TGCAGCGTTGGGGGGGACAGGCGGAACTATGGCTACACCTTC. It yields the protein CSVGGDRRNYGYTF. The complete variable domain, with remaining parts taken from reference TRBV29-1 and TRBJ1-2, reads SAVISQKPSRDICQRGTSLTIQCQVDSQVTMMFWYRQQPGQSLTLIATANQGSEATYESGFVIDKFPISRPNLTFSTLTVSNMSPEDSSIYLCSVGGDRRNYGYTFGSGTRLTVV.

J is TRBJ1-1 and V is TRBV4-1; D perhaps matches TRBD1 (5 bases). CDR1 and CDR2 (germline): MGHRA, YSYEKL. V lost 4 bases, J lost 1 base, and 16 bases lay in between. The CDR3 length is 16 residues. CDR3 DNA sequence: TGCGCCAGCAGCCGCCAGGGACTCACTTCGAACACTGAAGCTTTCTTT. Translating it yields CASSRQGLTSNTEAFF.

This clone was found once. This chain uses TRBV29-1 with TRBJ1-1; D gene ambiguous. Germline lookup yields CDR1 SQVTM and CDR2 ANQGSEA. The CDR3 has 13 amino acids. Deletions cut 2 bases from V and 6 bases from J, with 13 bases between. The DNA for the CDR3 is TGCAGCGTTGAACGGAGAGGGTTCCCTGAAGCTTTCTTT. Encoded protein: CSVERRGFPEAFF.

V is TRBV19 and J is TRBJ1-2; no definite D call. Germline assignment: CDR1 LNHDA and CDR2 SQIVND (reference sequence). The germline V and J ends were trimmed by 6 bases and 3 bases, with 8 bases remaining between them. The CDR3 sequence is 12 residues long. The CDR3 bases are TGTGCCAGTAGCCCTACGGACTATGGCTACACCTTC. Translated, it gives CASSPTDYGYTF.

This clone was observed a handful of times. CDR3 residues: CASGRGPTEAFF. CDR3 nucleotides: TGTGCCAGCGGCAGGGGGCCCACTGAAGCTTTCTTT. The chain is built from TRBV6-5 and TRBJ1-1; 8 bases are a match to TRBD1. Trimming took 8 bases from V and 4 from J; bases not matched to a gene: 3. The V gene's germline CDR1 is MNHEY and CDR2 SVGAGI. CDR3 size: 12 residues.

The genes are TRBV29-1 and TRBJ1-1; D unresolved. Deletions cut 4 bases from V and 3 bases from J, with 6 bases between. Germline lookup yields CDR1 SQVTM and CDR2 ANQGSEA. The length of the CDR3 is 11 residues. The CDR3 DNA follows: TGCAGCGTTGCGGTCTACACTGAAGCTTTCTTT. It codes for CSVAVYTEAFF.

The chain joins TRBV12-3 or TRBV12-4 to TRBJ2-7; weak D call: TRBD1 (5 bases). Trimming shortened V by 1 base and J by 5 bases, and 9 bases separated the two germline ends. The CDR3 is 13 residues long. The CDR3, as DNA: TGTGCCAGCAGTTTAGGGGCAGGGAACGAGCAGTACTTC. Translating gives CASSLGAGNEQYF.

The V call is TRBV15, the J call TRBJ1-1, with unresolved D. The CDR3 covers 13 residues. Germline CDR1 LNHNV, CDR2 YYDKDF (reference sequence). V lost 7 bases and J lost 1, with 10 bases in between. The CDR3 sequence: CATNRDENTEAFF. The CDR3 nucleotides are TGTGCCACCAACCGGGATGAGAACACTGAAGCTTTCTTT.

This sequence joins TRBV5-6 and TRBJ1-5; perhaps TRBD1 as D (6 bases). V shed 4 bases and J shed 5 bases, with 13 bases lying between them. Germline CDR1 is SGHDT and CDR2 is YYEEEE. The CDR3 is 14 residues long. The CDR3 nucleotides read TGTGCCAGCAGCCCCCGGGACATTGATCAGCCCCAGCATTTT. This encodes CASSPRDIDQPQHF.

J is TRBJ1-1 and V is TRBV27, with TRBD1 identical over 8 bases. The CDR3 is 15 amino acids. Germline lookup yields CDR1 MNHEY and CDR2 SMNVEV (reference sequence). V trimming: 6 bases; J trimming: 2 bases; junction bases outside the gene matches: 8. The CDR3 region is CASSRRQGQNTEAFF. CDR3 DNA: TGTGCCAGCAGCCGGAGACAGGGGCAAAACACTGAAGCTTTCTTT.

The J gene is TRBJ1-1, the V gene TRBV27, with TRBD1 matching over 7 bases. The CDR3 is 13 residues long. The germline CDR1 and CDR2 sequences are MNHEY and SMNVEV (reference sequence). V lost 8 bases and J lost 1; bases outside the gene matches: 4. CDR3 coding DNA: TGTGCCAGCGTGGGACAGACGAACACTGAAGCTTTCTTT. It is translated as CASVGQTNTEAFF.

This chain links TRBV9 with TRBJ2-7; D is perhaps TRBD1 (6 bases). This CDR3 is 14 amino acids long. Between the trimmed V and J ends, which lost 0 bases and 1 base, there was a span of 8 bases. CDR1 and CDR2 from the germline V gene are SGDLS and YYNGEE. The CDR3 nucleotides read TGTGCCAGCAGCGTAGGGGACACGTCCTACGAGCAGTACTTC. Protein: CASSVGDTSYEQYF.

The CDR3 region is CASGFRTGGPNTEAFF. The CDR3 DNA follows: TGTGCCAGCGGTTTTCGGACAGGGGGGCCAAACACTGAAGCTTTCTTT. The rearrangement joins TRBV6-2 or TRBV6-3 to TRBJ1-1, with TRBD1 matching 10 bases. Germline trimming cut 8 bases from V and 2 bases from J; bases unmatched to any gene: 11. Per the germline V gene, CDR1 is MNHEY and CDR2 is SVGEGT. The CDR3 totals 16 residues.

This chain joins TRBV27 and TRBJ1-1, with TRBD1 as a possible D gene (6 bases). From germline, CDR1 is MNHEY and CDR2 SMNVEV (reference sequence). Trimming cost V 7 bases and J 4 bases, with 16 bases left between them. The CDR3 length is 14 residues. This CDR3 is CASTLSRGGTEAFF. DNA of the CDR3: TGTGCCAGCACCCTAAGCAGGGGCGGCACTGAAGCTTTCTTT.

This sequence joins TRBV6-1 and TRBJ2-2; D may be TRBD1 (5 bases). Between the trimmed V and J ends, which lost 2 bases and 5 bases, there was a span of 9 bases. The CDR3 consists of 14 residues. Germline CDR1 and CDR2: MNHNS and SASEGT. The DNA of the CDR3 is TGTGCCAGCAGTGAATTGCCAGGGACCGGGGAGCTGTTTTTT. Translation gives CASSELPGTGELFF.

V gene TRBV28 combines with J gene TRBJ1-1; 7 bases are a match to TRBD1. The CDR3 covers 13 residues. The germline V gene encodes CDR1 MDHEN and CDR2 SYDVKM. With V trimmed by 7 bases and J by 2 bases, 4 bases remained unmatched. The DNA for the CDR3 is TGTGCCAGCACTGGGACAGATAACACTGAAGCTTTCTTT. It encodes CASTGTDNTEAFF.

V and J are TRBV5-1 and TRBJ2-1; no clear D gene. The germline CDR1 and CDR2 sequences are SGHRS and YFSETQ. The CDR3 covers 13 residues. Trimming shortened V by 2 bases and J by 8 bases, and 11 bases separated the two germline ends. The CDR3: CASSLVEPHEQFF. Written as DNA, the CDR3 is TGCGCCAGCAGCTTAGTAGAGCCCCATGAGCAGTTCTTC. Full variable domain (remainder filled in from reference TRBV5-1 and TRBJ2-1): KAGVTQTPRYLIKTRGQQVTLSCSPISGHRSVSWYQQTPGQGLQFLFEYFSETQRNKGNFPGRFSGRQFSNSRSEMNVSTLELGDSALYLCASSLVEPHEQFFGPGTRLTVL.